These 19 T cell receptor beta chains originate from one sample sequenced in a study of early stage breast cancer tumors. Some clones are missing from TCRdb's copy, which holds only in-frame ones; the method was immunoSEQ multiplex PCR. Altogether around 6,700 clones are present, about three fifths being singletons, with the ten largest covering roughly 13%. Material for sequencing was normal breast tissue next to the tumor. The receptors shown here come from a person aged 45 to 59 with breast cancer.

The chain links TRBV11-2 to TRBJ2-3; 10 nucleotides line up with TRBD2. V was clipped by 3 bases and J by 5 bases; unmatched bases: 17. Germline values: CDR1 SGHAT, CDR2 FQNNGV. The CDR3 length is 19 residues. CDR3 nucleotide sequence: TGTGCCAGCAGCTTTTTCCCCAAAACTAGCGGGAAATGGGGAGATACGCAGTATTTT. Protein sequence: CASSFFPKTSGKWGDTQYF.

The chain couples TRBV27 to TRBJ2-5; TRBD2 matches at 15 bases. V was pared by 3 bases and J by 5 bases, with 13 bases of the junction left unmatched. Germline assignment: CDR1 MNHEY and CDR2 SMNVEV (reference sequence). The length of the CDR3 is 19 residues. CDR3 protein: CASSLGLAGGISPDETQYF. Written as DNA, the CDR3 is TGTGCCAGCAGTTTGGGACTAGCGGGAGGAATCTCCCCTGACGAGACCCAGTACTTC.

This clone was observed a few times. V is TRBV27 and J is TRBJ2-1; possible D gene TRBD1, 5 bases. V was pared by 6 bases and J by 8 bases, with 14 bases between. This CDR3 is built from 13 residues. Germline-derived CDR1 and CDR2 are MNHEY and SMNVEV (reference sequence). The CDR3 reads CASRQPGYHEQFF. The DNA of the CDR3 is TGTGCCAGCAGGCAGCCAGGGTATCATGAGCAGTTCTTC.

By frequency in the sample, this clone is medium-sized. The chain is built from TRBV10-1 and TRBJ2-4, with a possible D match to TRBD2 (7 bases). With 4 bases removed from V and 9 bases from J, the gap between germline ends came to 16 bases. Germline V CDR1 and CDR2: WNHNN, SYGVQD (reference sequence). The CDR3 loop spans 14 amino acids. The CDR3: CASSALREGGIQYF. CDR3 in DNA: TGCGCCAGCAGTGCCCTGAGGGAGGGGGGCATTCAGTACTTC.

This clone came up a few times. This sequence joins TRBV6-1 and TRBJ1-2; D is perhaps TRBD1 (6 bases). The V gene's germline CDR1 is MNHNS and CDR2 SASEGT. Trimming stripped 3 bases from V and 7 bases from J, with 12 bases between. This CDR3 comprises 13 residues. The CDR3 loop is CASSDRGRSGYTF. DNA for the CDR3: TGTGCCAGCAGTGACAGGGGAAGGAGTGGCTACACCTTC.

The chain joins TRBV9 to TRBJ1-2; possibly TRBD1 for D (5 bases). CDR3 length equals 13 residues. Trimming took off 4 bases at V and 4 bases at J, with 11 bases between the two ends. The germline V gene encodes CDR1 SGDLS and CDR2 YYNGEE. For the CDR3, the DNA is TGTGCCAGCAGCCCCCCGGGACGCTATGGCTACACCTTC. Translating it yields CASSPPGRYGYTF.

V and J are TRBV14 and TRBJ2-1; no reliable D call. The germline V gene has CDR1 SGHDN and CDR2 FVKESK. The CDR3 loop spans 13 amino acids. Between the trimmed V and J ends, which lost 4 bases and 10 bases, there was a span of 14 bases. CDR3 in DNA: TGTGCCAGCAGCCTATCTGGCCCAACGGAGCAGTTCTTC. Translating gives CASSLSGPTEQFF.

In DNA, the CDR3 is TGCAGCTCCGTTGGGGCAACTCCTAACTATGGCTACACCTTC. This gives the protein CSSVGATPNYGYTF. The chain recombines TRBV29-1 with TRBJ1-2; possibly TRBD1 for D (5 bases). V shed 8 bases and J shed 0 bases, with 16 bases lying between them. CDR1 and CDR2 from the germline V gene are SQVTM and ANQGSEA. This CDR3 region has 14 residues.

The chain carries TRBV6-5 and TRBJ1-2; D unresolved. V lost 0 bases to trimming and J lost 8 bases, with 13 bases between them. The CDR3 has 14 amino acids. CDR1 MNHEY and CDR2 SVGAGI come from the germline V gene. This CDR3 is CASSYSAGFGGYTF. The CDR3 bases are TGTGCCAGCAGTTACTCAGCGGGGTTTGGGGGCTACACCTTC.

The genes are TRBV4-3 and TRBJ2-7; D perhaps matches TRBD1 (5 bases). Looked up from germline, CDR1 is LGHNA and CDR2 is YSLEER. The ends were cut back, 4 bases at V and 0 bases at J, with 10 bases in the middle. The CDR3 is 14 residues long. The CDR3 nucleotides are TGCGCCAGCAGCCTTTCAGACAGCTCCTACGAGCAGTACTTC. Its protein product is CASSLSDSSYEQYF.

The chain couples TRBV19 to TRBJ2-4; D ambiguous. Per germline, CDR1 LNHDA and CDR2 SQIVND (reference sequence). Between the trimmed V and J ends, which lost 4 bases and 7 bases, there was a span of 17 bases. The CDR3 is made up of 15 amino acids. CDR3 sequence (DNA): TGTGCCAGTAGTAACGGGCTGTCGGAGAATAACATTCAGTACTTC. Its protein product is CASSNGLSENNIQYF.

This clone qualifies as medium-sized. V gene TRBV7-8 combines with J gene TRBJ2-1; 8 bases are shared with TRBD1. The CDR3 covers 14 residues. CDR1 is SGHVS, CDR2 FQNEAQ, per germline. Trimming cost V 3 bases and J 10 bases; bases outside gene matches: 8. The CDR3: CASSFDQGAGEQFF. The CDR3, as DNA: TGTGCCAGCAGCTTTGACCAGGGGGCGGGGGAGCAGTTCTTC.

The genes are TRBV23-1 and TRBJ1-2; 8 bases are shared with TRBD1. TRBV23-1 is sorted into the ORF group, with uncertain function. The V and J ends lost 6 bases and 1 base, in that order; junction bases with no gene match: 13. The CDR3 is made up of 17 amino acids. CDR3 DNA: TGCGCCAGCAGCCTTACGGACAGGGCACCCTTTAACTATGGCTACACCTTC. This encodes CASSLTDRAPFNYGYTF.

This clone was seen a few times. This chain joins TRBV5-1 and TRBJ1-2; TRBD1 matches at 9 bases. J was trimmed by 4 bases and V by 3 bases; bases with no gene match: 7. This CDR3 comprises 15 residues. CDR1 is SGHRS and CDR2 is YFSETQ in the germline V gene. Here the CDR3 DNA reads TGCGCCAGCAGCTCCGGACAGGGGAGAGGCTATGGCTACACCTTC. It codes for CASSSGQGRGYGYTF.

This clone showed up just a few times. The V gene is TRBV19, the J gene TRBJ1-1; unclear D gene. The CDR3 spans 13 residues. Germline loops: CDR1 LNHDA, CDR2 SQIVND (reference sequence). Trimming shortened V by 3 bases and J by 1 base, and 6 bases separated the two germline ends. CDR3 loop: CASSIGRNTEAFF. The CDR3 DNA follows: TGTGCCAGTAGTATCGGACGGAACACTGAAGCTTTCTTT.

V gene TRBV9 combines with J gene TRBJ2-7; D is possibly TRBD2 (5 bases). The CDR3 sequence is 14 residues long. CDR1 is SGDLS and CDR2 is YYNGEE in the germline V gene. Trimming removed 0 bases from V and 6 bases from J, with 13 bases in between. CDR3 coding DNA: TGTGCCAGCAGCGTAGATCTGGGAGCGGTCGAGCAGTACTTC. Residues: CASSVDLGAVEQYF.

This clone was recorded a few times. This chain joins TRBV7-2 and TRBJ2-2; D tentatively fits TRBD1 or TRBD2 (6 bases each). Germline lookup yields CDR1 SGHTA and CDR2 FQGNSA. This CDR3 has 14 residues. Trimming removed 8 bases from V and 5 bases from J, with 15 bases in between. CDR3 nucleotides: TGTGCCAGCCGGTCGGGGGCACGGACCGGGGAGCTGTTTTTT. This encodes CASRSGARTGELFF.

There are a few counts of this clone. The genes are TRBV5-5 and TRBJ2-1, with 9 nucleotides matching TRBD2. Unmatched junction bases numbered 10, after V lost 3 bases and J lost 9 bases. CDR1 is SGHKS, CDR2 YYEKEE, per germline (reference sequence). The CDR3 has 15 residues. DNA for the CDR3: TGTGCCAGCAGCTCTCCGGGACTAGCTTCTGCTGAGCAGTTCTTC. It encodes CASSSPGLASAEQFF.

The chain couples TRBV21-1 to TRBJ2-2; TRBD2 reflects the table's D call only, with no check against the DNA. TRBV21-1 is annotated as a pseudogene. The CDR3 contains 14 residues. The CDR3 sequence: CASSHRSGTGELFF. The DNA of the CDR3 is TGTGCCAGCAGTCACCGTAGCGGGACCGGGGAGCTGTTTTTT.